Listed below are T cell receptor beta chains from one sample, sequenced in a study of blood T cell repertoires in COVID-19. Libraries were prepared by immunoSEQ multiplex PCR; TCRdb keeps only in-frame clonotypes and omits some of them. The sample records 150,000 to 200,000 clones, around 89% being singletons. The sample consisted of peripheral blood. The receptors were sampled from a human donor in a cohort sampled during active COVID-19. Both conserved end residues are part of each CDR3. Each record gives: clone size, J gene, V gene, D gene, CDR3 DNA, CDR3 protein. D genes are given only for firm matches. Size is stated for part of the rows, as once, few or many counts, or as a class when the clone is expanded.

clone size: -
J gene: TRBJ1-3
V gene: TRBV4-3
D gene: -
CDR3 DNA: TGCGCCAGCAGCCAAGATCAGCAGACAACTGGAAACACCATATATTTT
CDR3 protein: CASSQDQQTTGNTIYF

clone size: few
J gene: TRBJ2-5
V gene: TRBV19
D gene: TRBD2
CDR3 DNA: TGTGCCAGTAGTAGAGGGACTAGCGGGAGGATGGCCCAGTACTTC
CDR3 protein: CASSRGTSGRMAQYF

clone size: few
J gene: TRBJ1-5
V gene: TRBV27
D gene: -
CDR3 DNA: TGTGCCAGCAGTTCATACAGAGATCAGCCCCAGCATTTT
CDR3 protein: CASSSYRDQPQHF

clone size: -
J gene: TRBJ2-3
V gene: TRBV4-2
D gene: -
CDR3 DNA: TGTGCCAGCAGCCCGTTGGGCGGGAAAACAGATACGCAGTATTTT
CDR3 protein: CASSPLGGKTDTQYF

clone size: -
J gene: TRBJ1-6
V gene: TRBV12-3/TRBV12-4
D gene: TRBD1
CDR3 DNA: TGTGCCAGCAGTTCGCCAGGGGGATCACCCCTCCACTTT
CDR3 protein: CASSSPGGSPLHF

clone size: once
J gene: TRBJ1-1
V gene: TRBV28
D gene: -
CDR3 DNA: TGTGCCAGCAGTTCAAACACTGAAGCTTTCTTT
CDR3 protein: CASSSNTEAFF

clone size: -
J gene: TRBJ2-7
V gene: TRBV5-1
D gene: TRBD2
CDR3 DNA: TGCGCCAGCAGCCTAGGGACTAGCGGGAGGGTACCGGACGAGCAGTACTTC
CDR3 protein: CASSLGTSGRVPDEQYF

clone size: -
J gene: TRBJ2-7
V gene: TRBV28
D gene: TRBD1
CDR3 DNA: TGTGCCAGCAGTTTCATGGGACAGGGGGCTGACGAGCAGTACTTC
CDR3 protein: CASSFMGQGADEQYF

clone size: -
J gene: TRBJ2-1
V gene: TRBV9
D gene: -
CDR3 DNA: TGTGCCAGCAGCGTAGAGCTGGGCGGGGGCGACTACAATGAGCAGTTCTTC
CDR3 protein: CASSVELGGGDYNEQFF

clone size: -
J gene: TRBJ1-4
V gene: TRBV4-2
D gene: -
CDR3 DNA: TGTGCCAGCAGCCAACATCCAGGGGTCGGTGAAAAACTGTTTTTT
CDR3 protein: CASSQHPGVGEKLFF

clone size: -
J gene: TRBJ1-2
V gene: TRBV5-1
D gene: -
CDR3 DNA: TGCGCCAGCAGTCAAACAGGGTCTAACTATGGCTACACCTTC
CDR3 protein: CASSQTGSNYGYTF

clone size: many
J gene: TRBJ2-6
V gene: TRBV3-1/TRBV3-2
D gene: -
CDR3 DNA: TGTGCCAGCAGCCAAGATTTTGTCACGGGAGTAGCTGGGGCCAACGTCCTGACTTTC
CDR3 protein: CASSQDFVTGVAGANVLTF

clone size: -
J gene: TRBJ1-2
V gene: TRBV7-2
D gene: -
CDR3 DNA: TGTGCCAGCAGCTGGGGCAGGGGATCTAACTATGGCTACACCTTC
CDR3 protein: CASSWGRGSNYGYTF

clone size: -
J gene: TRBJ1-1
V gene: TRBV2
D gene: -
CDR3 DNA: TGTGCCAGCAGTGAAGCTCCGACAGGGAACACTGAAGCTTTCTTT
CDR3 protein: CASSEAPTGNTEAFF

clone size: -
J gene: TRBJ2-3
V gene: TRBV27
D gene: -
CDR3 DNA: TGTGCCAGCAGTACTAGCTATACCACAGATACGCAGTATTTT
CDR3 protein: CASSTSYTTDTQYF

clone size: -
J gene: TRBJ1-3
V gene: TRBV6-6
D gene: -
CDR3 DNA: TGTGCCAGCAGTGACTCTACAGGGAGTGGAAACACCATATATTTT
CDR3 protein: CASSDSTGSGNTIYF

clone size: -
J gene: TRBJ1-1
V gene: TRBV5-4
D gene: -
CDR3 DNA: TGTGCCAGCAGCTTGGACAGGTACACTGAAGCTTTCTTT
CDR3 protein: CASSLDRYTEAFF

clone size: -
J gene: TRBJ2-3
V gene: TRBV5-4
D gene: TRBD2
CDR3 DNA: TGTGCCAGCAGCTTGGGACTAGCGGGAGATACGCAGTATTTT
CDR3 protein: CASSLGLAGDTQYF

clone size: -
J gene: TRBJ1-6
V gene: TRBV5-1
D gene: -
CDR3 DNA: TGCGCCAGCCGGACGGGGGGTTTCCGCAATTCACCCCTCCACTTT
CDR3 protein: CASRTGGFRNSPLHF

clone size: once
J gene: TRBJ1-2
V gene: TRBV4-1
D gene: TRBD1
CDR3 DNA: TGCGCCAGCAGCCATGGGGGGACAGGGGTCTATGGCTACACCTTC
CDR3 protein: CASSHGGTGVYGYTF

clone size: -
J gene: TRBJ2-7
V gene: TRBV5-1
D gene: TRBD2
CDR3 DNA: TGCGCCAGCAGCTTGGGGACTAGCGGCCCCTACGAGCAGTACTTC
CDR3 protein: CASSLGTSGPYEQYF

clone size: -
J gene: TRBJ2-7
V gene: TRBV11-2
D gene: -
CDR3 DNA: TGTGCCAGCAGCTTGGGACTCCGATACGAGCAGTACTTC
CDR3 protein: CASSLGLRYEQYF

clone size: once
J gene: TRBJ2-5
V gene: TRBV18
D gene: -
CDR3 DNA: TGTGCCAGCTCACCCGATGCGGGATCCCAAGAGACCCAGTACTTC
CDR3 protein: CASSPDAGSQETQYF

clone size: -
J gene: TRBJ2-1
V gene: TRBV6-2/TRBV6-3
D gene: TRBD2
CDR3 DNA: TGTGCCAGCAGTTACCCCGGGACTAGCGGGACACGGGAGCAGTTCTTC
CDR3 protein: CASSYPGTSGTREQFF

clone size: -
J gene: TRBJ2-1
V gene: TRBV9
D gene: TRBD2
CDR3 DNA: TGTGCCAGCAGCGTAGAACTAGCGGGGTTACGGGAGCAGTTCTTC
CDR3 protein: CASSVELAGLREQFF

clone size: -
J gene: TRBJ1-2
V gene: TRBV7-2
D gene: TRBD1
CDR3 DNA: TGTGCCAGCAGCTTAGGAAACAACAGGGGGCATTATGGCTACACCTTC
CDR3 protein: CASSLGNNRGHYGYTF

clone size: -
J gene: TRBJ2-1
V gene: TRBV2
D gene: TRBD2
CDR3 DNA: TGTGCCAGCAGTGAGCTAGCGGGAGAGATCAATGAGCAGTTCTTC
CDR3 protein: CASSELAGEINEQFF

clone size: -
J gene: TRBJ1-1
V gene: TRBV2
D gene: TRBD1
CDR3 DNA: TGTGCCAGCAGTGGATCAGGGGGGCTGCCTGAAGCTTTCTTT
CDR3 protein: CASSGSGGLPEAFF

clone size: few
J gene: TRBJ2-3
V gene: TRBV4-3
D gene: TRBD1
CDR3 DNA: TGCGCCAGCAGCCAGGAATTCGGGACAGGCGGCGATACGCAGTATTTT
CDR3 protein: CASSQEFGTGGDTQYF

clone size: -
J gene: TRBJ1-3
V gene: TRBV10-3
D gene: -
CDR3 DNA: TGTGCCATCACCCAATACTCGGGACTCAAGGGGACCAGCTCTGGAAACACCATATATTTT
CDR3 protein: CAITQYSGLKGTSSGNTIYF

clone size: -
J gene: TRBJ2-3
V gene: TRBV2
D gene: TRBD2
CDR3 DNA: TGTGCCAGCAGGCTCGGGGGGGGCCGAGATACGCAGTATTTT
CDR3 protein: CASRLGGGRDTQYF

clone size: -
J gene: TRBJ1-6
V gene: TRBV6-2/TRBV6-3
D gene: TRBD1
CDR3 DNA: TGTGCCAGCAGCCAGGACAGGGTCGCAGATGATAATTCACCCCTCCACTTT
CDR3 protein: CASSQDRVADDNSPLHF

clone size: -
J gene: TRBJ1-6
V gene: TRBV4-3
D gene: TRBD1
CDR3 DNA: TGCGCCAGCAGCCAAGCCGGGACAGGGTCTTCATCGCGTTCACCCCTCCACTTT
CDR3 protein: CASSQAGTGSSSRSPLHF

clone size: -
J gene: TRBJ1-2
V gene: TRBV5-6
D gene: TRBD1
CDR3 DNA: TGTGCCAGCACCCGCCCGGGACAGATCTATGGCTACACCTTC
CDR3 protein: CASTRPGQIYGYTF

clone size: once
J gene: TRBJ1-5
V gene: TRBV7-6
D gene: -
CDR3 DNA: TGTGCCAGCAGCTTAGGCAGGGGAAGCAATCAGCCCCAGCATTTT
CDR3 protein: CASSLGRGSNQPQHF